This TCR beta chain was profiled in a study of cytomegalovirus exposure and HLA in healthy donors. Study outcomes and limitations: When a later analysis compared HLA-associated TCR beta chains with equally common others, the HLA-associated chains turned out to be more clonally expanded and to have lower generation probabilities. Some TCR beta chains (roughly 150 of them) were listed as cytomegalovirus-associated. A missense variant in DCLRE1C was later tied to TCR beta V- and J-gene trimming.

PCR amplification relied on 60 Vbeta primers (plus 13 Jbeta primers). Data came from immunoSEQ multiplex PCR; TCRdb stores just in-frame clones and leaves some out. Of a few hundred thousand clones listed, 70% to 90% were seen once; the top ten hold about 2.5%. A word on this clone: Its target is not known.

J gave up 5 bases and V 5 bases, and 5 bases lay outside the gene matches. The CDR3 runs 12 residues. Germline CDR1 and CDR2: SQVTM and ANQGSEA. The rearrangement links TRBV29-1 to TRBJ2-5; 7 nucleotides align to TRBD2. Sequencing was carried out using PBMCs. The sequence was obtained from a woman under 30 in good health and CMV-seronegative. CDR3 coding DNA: TGCAGCGTTTCTAGGGGAGGGGAGACCCAGTACTTC. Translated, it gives CSVSRGGETQYF.